The 8 T cell receptor beta chains below were found in one sample sequenced in a study of post-analysis software for immune sequencing data (dated by TCRdb to between 2014 and 2016). Receptors were amplified or captured by PCR. For sequencing, an Illumina HiSeq 2500 was employed. To reduce PCR and sequencing biases, unique molecular identifiers were built into the TCR beta cDNA libraries. In-frame beta chains were kept once TCRdb had trimmed the public reads at Q25 with fastp and called clones with MiXCR. A single entry per CDR3 protein holds the most common genes and DNA from its merged rows. The table for this sample lists 250,000 to 300,000 distinct CDR3 sequences; less than 40% of them were counted only once. The ten largest clones capture around 4.8% of the sample. These TCRs are of unknown antigen specificity. Findings and caveats that apply to the study as a whole: Significantly higher frequencies in patients than in controls were found for several TRBV segments, including TRBV5-6, TRBV5-1 and TRBV20-1.

The sample taken for sequencing was blood. The receptors originated from a girl aged 5-17 years with multiple sclerosis.

Many counts were recorded for this clonotype. The chain links TRBV9 to TRBJ2-3; D remains unclear. V lost 3 bases and J lost 2, with 19 bases in between. This CDR3 has 17 residues. CDR1 is SGDLS, CDR2 YYNGEE, per germline. Here the CDR3 DNA reads TGTGCCAGCAGCGAGGACCCGACCCCAACTATCACAGATACGCAGTATTTT. It translates to CASSEDPTPTITDTQYF. Looking up the rest from reference TRBV9 and TRBJ2-3 gives the full variable domain: DSGVTQTPKHLITATGQRVTLRCSPRSGDLSVYWYQQSLDQGLQFLIQYYNGEERAKGNILERFSAQQFPDLHSELNLSSLELGDSALYFCASSEDPTPTITDTQYFGPGTRLTVL.

On this clonotype itself: A much larger clone differs from this one at a single base, so this may be a read error. The chain is built from TRBV27 and TRBJ2-7; 9 nucleotides match TRBD1. V lost 0 bases and J lost 2; bases outside the gene matches: 8. The CDR3 consists of 17 residues. Germline V CDR1 and CDR2: MNHEY, SMNVEV (reference sequence). The CDR3 nucleotides read TGTGCCAGCAGTTTATCGGCGGACAGGGGACTACCCTACGAGCAGTACTTC. Residues: CASSLSADRGLPYEQYF.

In this sample, this clonotype turned up many times. V gene TRBV5-5 combines with J gene TRBJ2-7, with unresolved D. Germline V CDR1 and CDR2: SGHKS, YYEKEE (reference sequence). With 3 bases removed from V and 12 bases from J, the gap between germline ends came to 19 bases. The CDR3 contains 13 residues. CDR3 sequence: CASSSILQPQSYF. CDR3 in DNA: TGTGCCAGCAGCTCGATACTCCAACCCCAATCGTACTTC.

This clonotype has only a few counts. The V and J genes are TRBV12-3 or TRBV12-4 and TRBJ1-5; D gene uncertain. Trimming cost V 8 bases and J 7 bases, with 15 bases left between them. The CDR3 has 13 residues. The CDR3 bases are TGTGCCAGCGGGCGGCAACAAGGACAGCCCCAGCATTTT. Translation gives CASGRQQGQPQHF.

The V and J genes are TRBV13 and TRBJ1-4; possibly TRBD1 for D (5 bases). The CDR3 is 13 residues long. Trimming cost V 5 bases and J 12 bases, with 16 bases left between them. Germline V gene lookup returns CDR1 PRHDT and CDR2 FYEKMQ (reference sequence). CDR3 region: CASSHKGPGQLFF. In nucleotides, the CDR3 is TGTGCCAGCAGCCATAAAGGTCCGGGGCAACTGTTTTTT.

The table lists this clonotype with many counts. The chain couples TRBV27 to TRBJ2-5, with TRBD1 matching over 10 bases. The CDR3 runs to 18 residues. The V segment lost 5 bases and the J segment 1 base; nucleotides outside the gene matches: 13. Germline V gene data show CDR1 as MNHEY and CDR2 as SMNVEV (reference sequence). The CDR3 is CASSRTGGIVISQETQYF. The DNA of the CDR3 is TGTGCCAGCAGTAGGACAGGGGGAATCGTAATTTCCCAAGAGACCCAGTACTTC.

Many counts were recorded for this clonotype. This chain links TRBV6-5 with TRBJ2-1, with 10 positions matching TRBD2. The CDR3 extends over 15 amino acids. The V and J ends lost 0 bases and 7 bases, in that order; junction bases with no gene match: 3. Germline values: CDR1 MNHEY, CDR2 SVGAGI. The CDR3 nucleotides read TGTGCCAGCAGTTACTCGACACTAGCGGGGAATGAGCAGTTCTTC. It specifies CASSYSTLAGNEQFF.

Ten or more counts support this clonotype. This chain connects TRBV7-8 to TRBJ1-2; D is unclear. The CDR3 contains 14 residues. Germline CDR1 is SGHVS and CDR2 is FQNEAQ. The germline V and J ends were trimmed by 5 bases and 2 bases, with 12 bases remaining between them. CDR3 in DNA: TGTGCCAGCAGCCCCGGTCGGGTCAACTATGGCTACACCTTC. The encoded protein is CASSPGRVNYGYTF.